This T cell receptor (beta chain) was recorded in a study of blood T cell repertoires in COVID-19. At the level of the study: Collection of acute and convalescent COVID-19 samples took place in the United States, Italy and Spain. Sources were T cells, B-cell-depleted T cells, or PBMCs; the material itself was cDNA or gDNA.

Per the original data handling: The assay estimated nucleated cells by amplifying reference gene primers. TCRdb keeps only in-frame clones here, not all; method: immunoSEQ multiplex PCR. That table supplies the V and J calls and clone size; D and trimming were determined from the DNA. Here the sample spans approximately 240,000 clones, about 85% being singletons. CDR1 is GTSNPN, CDR2 SVGIG, per germline (reference sequence). V shed 2 bases and J 2 bases; nucleotides not matched to a gene: 3. The CDR3 has 13 amino acids. Sequenced: peripheral blood. The receptor comes from a man aged 45-65 years who had recovered from COVID-19. V and J are TRBV30 and TRBJ2-7, with 7 bases identical to TRBD1. The CDR3 nucleotides read TGTGCCTGGAGTTCCGGGACAGCCTACGAGCAGTACTTC. The encoded protein is CAWSSGTAYEQYF. The whole variable domain, remainder taken from reference TRBV30 and TRBJ2-7, is SQTIHQWPATLVQPVGSPLSLECTVEGTSNPNLYWYRQAAGRGLQLLFYSVGIGQISSEVPQNLSASRPQDRQFILSSKKLLLSDSGFYLCAWSSGTAYEQYFGPGTRLTVT.